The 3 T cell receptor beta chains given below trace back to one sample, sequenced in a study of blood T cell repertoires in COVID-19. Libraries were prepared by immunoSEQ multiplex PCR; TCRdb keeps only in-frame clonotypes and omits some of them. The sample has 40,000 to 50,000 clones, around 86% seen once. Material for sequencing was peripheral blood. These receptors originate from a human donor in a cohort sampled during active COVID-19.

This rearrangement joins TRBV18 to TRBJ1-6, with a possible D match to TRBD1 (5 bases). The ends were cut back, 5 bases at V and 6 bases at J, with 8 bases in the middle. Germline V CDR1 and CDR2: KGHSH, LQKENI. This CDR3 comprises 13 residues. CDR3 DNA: TGTGCCAGCTCAGGACAAGTTAATTCACCCCTCCACTTT. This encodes CASSGQVNSPLHF.

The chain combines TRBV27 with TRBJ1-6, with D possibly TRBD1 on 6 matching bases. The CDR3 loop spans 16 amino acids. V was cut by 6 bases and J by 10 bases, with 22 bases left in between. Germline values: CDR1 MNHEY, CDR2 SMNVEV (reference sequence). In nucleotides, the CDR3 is TGTGCCAGCAGGGAAAACAGGGACGGAGACCCCTCACCCCTCCACTTT. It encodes CASRENRDGDPSPLHF.

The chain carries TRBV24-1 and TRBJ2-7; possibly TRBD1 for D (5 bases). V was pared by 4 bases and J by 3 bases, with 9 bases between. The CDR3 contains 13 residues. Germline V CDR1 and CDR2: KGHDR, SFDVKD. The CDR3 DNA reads TGTGCCACCAGTGACACCACAGGCTACGAGCAGTACTTC. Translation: CATSDTTGYEQYF.